This entry concerns a single TCR beta chain. This clonotype appeared many times. Its cognate antigen has yet to be identified. Base qualities are not recorded, but no much larger clone differs from it by a single base. The sample comes from a study of breast tumors, draining lymph nodes, adjacent tissues (dated by TCRdb to the mid-2010s). Background for the entire study: In breast cancer patients, the study compared the TCR beta repertoires of tumor, adjacent nontumor tissue and axillary lymph nodes. The study was designed to assess the relationships and possible T-cell exchange between tumor, surrounding tissue and draining lymph node repertoires in human breast cancer. The full study reports these points: The study presented the conclusion that tumor T cells originate in lymph nodes as consistent with a hypothesis, not as something directly demonstrated. Tumors showed preferential V and J gene usage, and their T-cell repertoire diversity fell below that of lymph nodes yet above that of nontumor tissue. The data were judged consistent with most tumor T cells deriving from the lymph node and then expanding within tumor tissue. In luminal-like breast cancer, tumor and nontumor tissue repertoires resembled each other significantly more than in basal-like breast cancer.

CDR3 length: 17 amino acids, cysteine to phenylalanine. The retained sequence is limited to the CDR3, 51 bases, with the frame set at the first base. The germline V gene sets CDR1 to LGHNA and CDR2 to YNFKEQ. V lost 3 bases and J lost 4 bases, and the count of bases not matched to a germline gene is 7. Lymph node samples were obtained from the axillary draining lymph nodes of breast cancer patients. For sequencing, an Illumina HiSeq 2000 was employed. Multiplex PCR amplification was used to build the TCR beta chain libraries. High-throughput sequencing was used to analyze the amplified TCR beta chain products. TCRdb took the public reads, trimmed them with fastp at Q25, ran MiXCR for clone calling and kept in-frame beta chains. CDR3 protein duplicates are merged, each entry listing the most common genes and DNA. This sample lists about 80,000 distinct CDR3 sequences; roughly 19% were detected once. Of the sample, 2% to 2.5% falls within the top ten clones.

Sequencing was performed on axillary lymph node tissue. The receptor's source is a female donor with breast cancer. Some clones in this sample may be carry-over from other donors' samples. The rearranged segments are TRBV4-2 and TRBJ2-5, with 14 bases in between that match TRBD2. In nucleotides, the sequence is TGTGCCAGCAGCCAGGATGGGACTAGCGGGAGAGGAGAGACCCAGTACTTC. The translation is CASSQDGTSGRGETQYF.